The clone carrying this T cell receptor (beta chain) was seen a few times. Its antigen is not known. This CDR3 comprises 14 residues. Germline V gene lookup returns CDR1 SGHRS and CDR2 YFSETQ. The V end lost 2 bases, the J end lost 2 bases, and 8 bases lay between the germline ends. Rearranged V-D-J TRB sequences were amplified with a mixed TRB-A/B primer pool. TCRdb reprocessed the multiplex PCR reads via MiXCR and lists one record per CDR3 protein. Of under 6,000 distinct CDR3 sequences in the sample, less than 25% are singletons; the top ten hold approximately 4.8%. TCR beta rearrangements were amplified from peripheral blood genomic DNA. This record comes from a study of T cell repertoires in aging, cancer and after chemotherapy. Study-wide background: Six age groups, ranging from 30 or younger to 70 or older, included the donors. Paired samples before and after chemotherapy came from chronic lymphocytic leukemia patients on fludarabine- or bendamustine-based regimens. Study results and limitations: Thymic emigration or peripheral T cell expansion may be impaired by lymphoid organ infiltration in hematological cancer. In each cancer cohort, median generation probability increased across chemotherapy, suggesting thymic output rebounded.

This chain connects TRBV5-1 to TRBJ1-3; D unclear. Sequenced material: blood. This TCR was recovered from a human donor with a blood cancer. CDR3 in DNA: TGCGCCAGCAGCTTTGAAGGGACTGGAAACACCATATATTTT. Protein product: CASSFEGTGNTIYF. The entire variable domain, with the rest obtained from reference TRBV5-1 and TRBJ1-3, is as follows: KAGVTQTPRYLIKTRGQQVTLSCSPISGHRSVSWYQQTPGQGLQFLFEYFSETQRNKGNFPGRFSGRQFSNSRSEMNVSTLELGDSALYLCASSFEGTGNTIYFGEGSWLTVV.